This T cell receptor (beta chain) was retrieved from a study of T cell repertoires in cytomegalovirus infection. Study outcomes and limitations: Individuals carrying CMV plus the relevant HLA were identified by cumulative frequency of public TCR beta families.

Germline CDR1 and CDR2: SGHVS and FNYEAQ. The CDR3 loop spans 15 amino acids. Unmatched junction bases numbered 5, after V lost 4 bases and J lost 2 bases. Using its own MiXCR run on the reads, TCRdb lists one record per CDR3 protein. The sample carries around 230,000 distinct CDR3 sequences, less than 50% recorded once. Regarding this clonotype: The antigen remains unidentified.

The starting material was CD8+ T cells from cultured PBMCs, obtained from culture after CMV antigen stimulation. The V gene is TRBV7-6, the J gene TRBJ2-3; 8 bases are shared with TRBD1. The receptor was derived from a human donor in good health (CMV status not recorded). Some clones in this sample may be carry-over from other donors' samples. Here the CDR3 DNA reads TGTGCCAGCAGCTCTACACAGGGGGTCACAGATACGCAGTATTTT. It yields the protein CASSSTQGVTDTQYF.